This T cell receptor (beta chain) was recovered during a study of blood T cell repertoires in COVID-19. For the study at large: Collection of acute and convalescent COVID-19 samples took place in the United States, Italy and Spain.

Membership in each cohort depended on participant-reported clinical history. Recovered Cohort 3 donors showed two negative PCRs, clearance, or symptom resolution. Authors' data handling: The authors estimated nucleated cell counts from reference gene primer amplification. Profiled with immunoSEQ multiplex PCR; TCRdb holds only in-frame clones, not every one. Clonal size and the V and J genes are those of that table, whereas D and trimming came from the DNA. The sample holds approximately 230,000 clones, about nine tenths seen once. The CDR3 has 13 amino acids. Per germline, CDR1 LGHNA and CDR2 YNFKEQ. V lost 4 bases and J 5 bases, leaving 9 bases between the germline ends.

The clonotype comes from a man between 18 and 29 years old who had recovered from COVID-19. Material for sequencing was PBMCs or T cells enriched from blood (not recorded which). The chain employs TRBV4-2 and TRBJ2-1, with D possibly matching TRBD1 (6 bases). CDR3 loop: CASSPGHNNEQFF. In nucleotides, the CDR3 is TGTGCCAGCAGCCCGGGACACAACAATGAGCAGTTCTTC.